Given below is one T cell receptor beta chain in context. Its matching antigen is unknown. The data stem from a study of cytomegalovirus exposure and HLA in healthy donors. At the level of the study: Unique TCR beta sequences numbering 117 million came from approximately 180 million T cells in an earlier analysis.

Researchers ran the PCR with 60 Vbeta and 13 Jbeta primers. Original processing methods: Some 80 million unique TCR beta chains, 9 million to 14 million shared, were counted in a later analysis. Method: immunoSEQ multiplex PCR; TCRdb's copy keeps in-frame clones and lacks some. From that table come the V and J calls and clone size; the DNA was used to work out D and trimming. The sample yields about 150,000 clones, about 88% seen once. The V segment lost 7 bases and the J segment 2 bases; nucleotides outside the gene matches: 17. The CDR3 runs to 19 residues. The germline CDR1 and CDR2 sequences are LNHDA and SQIVND (reference sequence). Study results and limitations: Associated with cytomegalovirus, according to the listing, were 150 to 200 TCR beta chains.

Sequenced: PBMCs. This chain connects TRBV19 to TRBJ2-6, with 7 bases aligning to TRBD1. The receptor was derived from a woman between 18 and 29 years old in good health and CMV-seronegative. CDR3 DNA: TGTGCCAGTACCACCAGGAGAACAGGGGATCGTCCTGGGGCCAACGTCCTGACTTTC. Amino acid sequence: CASTTRRTGDRPGANVLTF.